What follows are 2 T cell receptor beta chains derived from one specimen sequenced in a study of radiation and T cells in renal cell carcinoma. Profiling relied on immunoSEQ multiplex PCR, and the TCRdb table lists in-frame clones only, not all of them. The sample carries about 49,000 clones, approximately 83% recorded once. Indicated time point: baseline pretreatment blood. Treatment: 15 Gy SBRT to primary tumor, nephrectomy 4 weeks later. The sequencing here drew on blood, taken from a patient whose treatment included radiotherapy and nephrectomy. The receptor source for this set is a woman between 65 and 79 years old with renal cell carcinoma.

This clone is medium-sized within its sample. V is TRBV5-4 and J is TRBJ2-1, with a weak D call TRBD2 (6 bases). Germline lookup yields CDR1 SGHNT and CDR2 YYREEE (reference sequence). CDR3 size: 17 residues. V was pared by 2 bases and J by 0 bases, with 15 bases between. CDR3 coding DNA: TGTGCCAGCAGCTTAACCCCCCTAGCGACCTCCTACAATGAGCAGTTCTTC. Translated: CASSLTPLATSYNEQFF.

This clone was seen more than once but under ten times. J is TRBJ2-1 and V is TRBV9; 8 bases match TRBD2. Germline V gene data show CDR1 as SGDLS and CDR2 as YYNGEE. The CDR3 length is 13 residues. J gave up 8 bases and V 3 bases, and 4 bases lay outside the gene matches. Here the CDR3 DNA reads TGTGCCAGCAGCGCGGGACTAGGGGATGAGCAGTTCTTC. Its protein product is CASSAGLGDEQFF. Using reference TRBV9 and TRBJ2-1 for the parts outside the CDR3, the full variable domain is DSGVTQTPKHLITATGQRVTLRCSPRSGDLSVYWYQQSLDQGLQFLIQYYNGEERAKGNILERFSAQQFPDLHSELNLSSLELGDSALYFCASSAGLGDEQFFGPGTRLTVL.